The following is a T cell receptor beta chain sequence with its context. The antigen it recognizes is unknown. The record has no base qualities; no much larger clone is one base away. These data come from a study of blood T cell repertoires in COVID-19 (dated by TCRdb to about 2020). Regarding the study in general: Samples covering the acute and convalescent phases of COVID-19 were provided by collaborators in the United States, Italy and Spain. The prospective study material was composed of cDNA or gDNA derived from T cells, B-cell-depleted T cells, or PBMCs. Subjects who had been exposed to COVID-19, were actively infected with it, or had recovered from it provided the deeply sampled blood TCRbeta repertoires that made up the dataset. A freely available public database, intended as a resource for researchers studying the immune response to SARS-CoV-2, is where the repertoires were released. The samples were drawn from two sources: the first 160 participants of the ongoing ImmuneRACE study, and about 1,300 subjects contributed by 6 global collaborators. Nearly every sample came with metadata listing a de-identified subject ID, COVID-19 status, age in years and sex. Where available, HLA class I and class II types were taken from metadata supplied by the sample provider and were not determined by assay-based typing.

The germline V gene sets CDR1 to MNHEY and CDR2 to SVGAGI. V loses 4 bases at its end and J loses 7 bases; junction bases beyond the gene matches: 0. The CDR3 has 11 amino acids, counting the end cysteine and phenylalanine. Only the CDR3 portion is preserved as DNA: 33 bases, with reading frame beginning at the first base. Samples from volunteer blood donors who had recovered from COVID-19 were contributed by a second Seattle source. Each collaborating institution followed its own protocols to collect whole blood in K2EDTA tubes. For TCRbeta analysis, collaborator samples were shipped as frozen whole blood, as isolated PBMCs, or as DNA extracted from either sample type. TCRbeta CDR3 regions were amplified from genomic DNA by means of the immunoSEQ Assay, a bias-controlled multiplex PCR. In the original analysis: The number of nucleated cells in each sample was estimated by amplification of reference gene primers within the assay. Sequence reads were collapsed and filtered to measure the absolute abundance of every unique TCRbeta CDR3 rearrangement. Productive Simpson clonality was computed per sample as the square root of Simpson's diversity index over productive rearrangements. TCRdb's version of the immuneACCESS table is confined to in-frame rearrangements and falls short of the full clone set. An unresolved V gene accounts for under half of the shortfall where checked; the remainder is of unknown origin. V and J calls and clone size are as listed in that table; D and trimming were resolved from the DNA. The sample profile shows about 230,000 clones; approximately 90% of them were found once. The top ten clones comprise around 12% of the sample.

Study-wide findings and limitations: Clinical and demographic metadata were provided uncurated, with the amount varying by source and participant.

Here the chain combines TRBV6-5 and TRBJ1-1, with 7 bases aligning to TRBD1. Sequencing was performed on peripheral blood. The TCR comes from a young woman who had recovered from COVID-19. The DNA reads TGTGCCAGCAGTTCAGGGGGTGAAGCTTTCTTT. This codes for CASSSGGEAFF.